A selection of T cell receptor beta chains follows, all from one sample in a study of shared clonotypes between healthy human individuals. The method was immunoSEQ multiplex PCR; TCRdb's version includes in-frame clones alone and lacks a portion of them. The table includes approximately 2,200,000 clones, about 93% detected once. The specimen was naive CD8+ T cells from PBMCs. All receptors derive from a man aged 18 to 29 in good health. Some clones in this sample may be carry-over from other donors' samples. CDR3s include the opening cysteine and the closing phenylalanine or tryptophan. A D gene is named only where the DNA matches it firmly. The size field is filled for only some rows; it gives once, few, many or a size class.

clone_size j_call d_call v_call cdr3_nt cdr3_aa
. TRBJ2-7 TRBD2 TRBV14 TGTGCCAGCAGCCTCGGACTAGCGGGGCTCTACGAGCAGTACTTC CASSLGLAGLYEQYF
. TRBJ2-3 TRBD2 TRBV5-4 TGTGCCATCAGGTATTTTGAGGCGAGCGGGAGTACAAAACAGGATACGCAGTATTTT CAIRYFEASGSTKQDTQYF
. TRBJ2-1 TRBD1 TRBV27 TGTGCCAGCAGTGTGACAGGGGGGATAAAAAATGAGCAGTTCTTC CASSVTGGIKNEQFF
. TRBJ1-4 . TRBV9 TGTGCCAGCAGCGTAGGCGGGGGGACGACTGAAAAACTGTTTTTT CASSVGGGTTEKLFF
. TRBJ2-5 . TRBV28 TGTGCCAGCAGTTTAAGTGGAAATAGAAAAGAGACCCAGTACTTC CASSLSGNRKETQYF
. TRBJ2-7 TRBD2 TRBV28 TGTGCCAACTCAGCAAGCGGGAGGGCGAACGAGCAGTACTTC CANSASGRANEQYF
. TRBJ1-1 . TRBV11-2 TGTGCCAGCAGCTACTCCGGGCTTGAAGCTTTCTTT CASSYSGLEAFF
. TRBJ2-7 . TRBV19 TGTGCCAGTAGTATAGAGGGAACCCCTTACTCCTACGAGCAGTACTTC CASSIEGTPYSYEQYF
few TRBJ1-1 . TRBV13 TGTGCCAGCAGCTTTGGACAAGTGAACACTGAAGCTTTCTTT CASSFGQVNTEAFF
. TRBJ2-6 TRBD1 TRBV7-8 TGTGCCAGCAGCTTAGAGGGGGCCCCTTTCTCTGGGGCCAACGTCCTGACTTTC CASSLEGAPFSGANVLTF
. TRBJ1-5 . TRBV7-8 TGTGCCAGCAGCCTAACCTCTGCGGGCAATCAGCCCCAGCATTTT CASSLTSAGNQPQHF
once TRBJ2-7 TRBD1 TRBV9 TGTGCCAGCAGCGTAGAGGGGGCCCCCTACGAGCAGTACTTC CASSVEGAPYEQYF
. TRBJ2-7 . TRBV29-1 TGCAGCGTTGCGGGGACGGACCTCTCCTACGAGCAGTACTTC CSVAGTDLSYEQYF
. TRBJ2-5 TRBD1 TRBV30 TGTGCCTGGAGTGCAGTTACAGGGGGCCGACAGACCCAGTACTTC CAWSAVTGGRQTQYF
. TRBJ2-7 . TRBV27 TGTGCCAGCAGTCCCTCCCCCAGTGAAACCTACGAGCAGTACTTC CASSPSPSETYEQYF
. TRBJ1-1 . TRBV2 TGTGCCAGCAGTGAAGTGGGGGGAGTGAACGCTGAAGCTTTCTTT CASSEVGGVNAEAFF
. TRBJ1-5 . TRBV10-3 TGTGCCATCAGTGGGGTCCCCGGGAGCAATCAGCCCCAGCATTTT CAISGVPGSNQPQHF
. TRBJ2-1 TRBD2 TRBV9 TGTGCCAGCAGCGATGAGGCGGGAGGGCCCATAGACAATGAGCAGTTCTTC CASSDEAGGPIDNEQFF
. TRBJ2-7 . TRBV27 TGTGCCAGCAGTCCGGGATTATACTACGAGCAGTACTTC CASSPGLYYEQYF
. TRBJ2-1 TRBD2 TRBV7-7 TGTGCCAGCAGCTTATCTAGCGGGACCTACAATGAGCAGTTCTTC CASSLSSGTYNEQFF
few TRBJ1-1 TRBD1 TRBV7-2 TGTGCCAGCAGCTTCGTCGGGACAGCCTATGAAGCTTTCTTT CASSFVGTAYEAFF
. TRBJ2-1 TRBD1 TRBV28 TGTGCCAGCAGTTTTGGGACAGGGTCAATGAATGAGCAGTTCTTC CASSFGTGSMNEQFF
few TRBJ1-5 . TRBV7-9 TGTGCCAGCAGCTTAGAAGGACCTCCCCAGCATTTT CASSLEGPPQHF
. TRBJ2-7 . TRBV7-9 TGTGCCAGCAGCAACCGAGAGGGGCAGCGAGGGACCTACGAGCAGTACTTC CASSNREGQRGTYEQYF
. TRBJ2-3 TRBD2 TRBV29-1 TGCAGCGTTCTTGGGAGGGGCACAGATACGCAGTATTTT CSVLGRGTDTQYF
. TRBJ1-1 TRBD1 TRBV5-5 TGTGCCAGCAGCTTACCCGGGACAGGGGTGGAGGCTTTCTTT CASSLPGTGVEAFF
. TRBJ2-2 TRBD1 TRBV4-1 TGCGCCAGCAGCCATACGGCAGGGGGATATTCCGGGGAGCTGTTTTTT CASSHTAGGYSGELFF
once TRBJ1-3 TRBD1 TRBV7-8 TGTGCCAGCAGCAGCGGGACAGGGATACGGAACACCATATATTTT CASSSGTGIRNTIYF
. TRBJ2-5 . TRBV11-1 TGTGCCAGCAGCTTATTCGAGAGGGGACAAGAGACCCAGTACTTC CASSLFERGQETQYF
once TRBJ2-3 TRBD2 TRBV15 TGTGCCACCAGCATTTCTAGCGGGAGATCCACAGATACGCAGTATTTT CATSISSGRSTDTQYF
few TRBJ1-2 . TRBV29-1 TGCAGCACCGGGACAATCTATGGCTACACCTTC CSTGTIYGYTF
. TRBJ2-7 . TRBV28 TGTGCCAGCAGTCAAAGGCGGACGAACTACGAGCAGTACTTC CASSQRRTNYEQYF
. TRBJ2-7 TRBD2 TRBV6-1 TGTGCCAGCAGTGAATGGGAAGGGCCGGCGGGAGGCTACGAGCAGTACTTC CASSEWEGPAGGYEQYF
. TRBJ2-3 . TRBV7-9 TGTGCCAGCAGCTTATTTTTAGCGGATACGCAGTATTTT CASSLFLADTQYF
. TRBJ2-1 TRBD2 TRBV7-9 TGTGCCAGCAGCCGAGGGACTAGCGGGAGGGACAATGAGCAGTTCTTC CASSRGTSGRDNEQFF
. TRBJ2-6 . TRBV14 TGTGCCAGCAGCCTCACGCGGGGGCCAGGGCTTGGGGCCAACGTCCTGACTTTC CASSLTRGPGLGANVLTF
. TRBJ2-7 TRBD1 TRBV5-1 TGCGCCAGCAGCCTGGACAGGGTAATCCCCCTCGAGCAGTACTTC CASSLDRVIPLEQYF
. TRBJ2-7 TRBD2 TRBV5-6 TGTGCCAGCAGCCCAAGCCCGGGACTAGCGGAGCTCGAGCAGTACTTC CASSPSPGLAELEQYF
. TRBJ2-7 TRBD1 TRBV5-1 TGCGCCAGCAGCTTCCAGGGGGCCTACGAGCAGTACTTC CASSFQGAYEQYF
. TRBJ2-1 TRBD2 TRBV27 TGTGCCAGCAGTACCCGACTAGCACAGATGAGTGAGCAGTTCTTC CASSTRLAQMSEQFF
. TRBJ2-1 . TRBV7-3 TGTGCCAGCAGCTTAATAGTGGAAGACGATGAGCAGTTCTTC CASSLIVEDDEQFF
. TRBJ1-2 . TRBV7-9 TGTGCCAGCAGCTTATCTGACAGCTATGGCTACACCTTC CASSLSDSYGYTF
. TRBJ2-3 . TRBV9 TGTGCCAGCAGCGAGGACCTTGGTCCAGATACGCAGTATTTT CASSEDLGPDTQYF
. TRBJ1-5 . TRBV28 TGTGCCAGCAGTTTATCCAGAAGCAATCAGCCCCAGCATTTT CASSLSRSNQPQHF
. TRBJ1-1 . TRBV27 TGTGCCAGCAGGTCGGGGCAAAAGAACACTGAAGCTTTCTTT CASRSGQKNTEAFF
once TRBJ1-3 . TRBV28 TGTGCCAGCAGTCTCCGGCGGGGTTTCGTTGGAAACACCATATATTTT CASSLRRGFVGNTIYF
. TRBJ2-5 . TRBV27 TGTGCCAGCACCTTAACTTGGGGAGTCGGAGAGACCCAGTACTTC CASTLTWGVGETQYF
. TRBJ2-1 . TRBV28 TGTGCCAGCAGCACCGCCGGGACCCAGGGCAATGAGCAGTTCTTC CASSTAGTQGNEQFF
. TRBJ2-7 . TRBV28 TGTGCCAGCAGTAGGCTAGCCTACTCCTACGAGCAGTACTTC CASSRLAYSYEQYF
. TRBJ2-1 TRBD2 TRBV11-3 TGTGCCAGCAGCTTAGATCGGGCTCGAGCGGGAGGCCCTACAGTAAATGAGCAGTTCTTC CASSLDRARAGGPTVNEQFF
. TRBJ1-4 . TRBV28 TGTGCCAGCAGTTGGGGAGGGGCCAATAATGAAAAACTGTTTTTT CASSWGGANNEKLFF
. TRBJ1-1 . TRBV29-1 TGCAGCGCCGAGGGGGGTGAAGCTTTCTTT CSAEGGEAFF
. TRBJ1-1 . TRBV29-1 TGCAGCGTTGTAGGTTCTGGGATGAACACTGAAGCTTTCTTT CSVVGSGMNTEAFF
. TRBJ2-7 . TRBV2 TGTGCCAGCAATTCGGACGGCGAGCAGTACTTC CASNSDGEQYF
once TRBJ1-2 . TRBV7-2 TGTGCCAGCAGCTTAAGGTATGGCGGAGACCACTATGGCTACACCTTC CASSLRYGGDHYGYTF
. TRBJ2-1 . TRBV4-1 TGCGCCAGCAGCCATTCTGCCGCAAGGGAGCAGTTCTTC CASSHSAAREQFF
. TRBJ1-4 . TRBV4-3 TGCGCCAGCAGCCAAGGGTTCGGTAATGAAAAACTGTTTTTT CASSQGFGNEKLFF